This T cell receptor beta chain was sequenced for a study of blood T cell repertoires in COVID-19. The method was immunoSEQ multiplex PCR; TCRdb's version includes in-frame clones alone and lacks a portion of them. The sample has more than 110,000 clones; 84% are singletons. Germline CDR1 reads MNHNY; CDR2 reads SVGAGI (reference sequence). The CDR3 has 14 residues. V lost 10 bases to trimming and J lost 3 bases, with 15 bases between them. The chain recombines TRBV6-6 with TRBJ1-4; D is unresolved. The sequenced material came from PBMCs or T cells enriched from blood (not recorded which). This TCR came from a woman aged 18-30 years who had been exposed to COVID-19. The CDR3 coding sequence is TGTGCCACCCTCCTGGGCCCTTCTAATGAAAAACTGTTTTTT. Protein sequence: CATLLGPSNEKLFF.